This T cell receptor beta chain stems from a study of T-cell memory formation after mild COVID-19. Across the study: TCR clustering was largely donor specific.

The germline V and J ends were trimmed by 7 bases and 4 bases, with 13 bases remaining between them. The CDR3 extends over 13 amino acids. Germline assignment: CDR1 MDHEN and CDR2 SYDVKM. TCRdb reprocessed the 5' RACE reads with MiXCR, giving one entry per CDR3 protein. The top ten hold around 23% of the sample, which has a few hundred thousand distinct CDR3 sequences, less than 25% seen once. The receptor comes from a man aged 18 to 30 who had mild COVID-19 (a few samples of this study predate the infection). Cell type and time point are not known. The chain carries TRBV28 and TRBJ1-2; unclear D gene. What was sequenced was PBMCs or a T cell subset sorted from them (not recorded which). CDR3 sequence reads: CASTLRGSYGYTF. CDR3 nucleotides: TGTGCCAGCACTTTGCGCGGCTCCTATGGCTACACCTTC.